At least ten counts were recorded for the clone carrying this TCR beta chain. Trimming pared 4 bases from V and 2 bases from J, leaving 18 bases between. Germline-derived CDR1 and CDR2 are LGHNA and YNFKEQ. This CDR3 is built from 16 residues. The source of the sample is a study of human T cells and chemical hapten exposure. Study-level information: Read at 6 days, the patch tests placed 0.01% DPC on the upper back.

Time point reported: patch test 2, 6 weeks after DPC sensitization. Described treatment: therapeutic diphenylcyclopropenone sensitization with weekly scalp DPC. TCRdb fed the RACE reads into MiXCR, producing one record per CDR3 protein. The sample has roughly 94,000 distinct CDR3 sequences; about a tenth are singletons. This clonotype originated in a woman aged 40 to 50 with alopecia areata. Some clones in this sample may be carry-over from other donors' samples. Here the sequenced sample was whole blood, taken in connection with sensitization to the hapten diphenylcyclopropenone (DPC). The chain couples TRBV4-2 to TRBJ2-7; D perhaps matches TRBD2 (5 bases). The CDR3 loop reads CASSPIGGLPTYEQYF. The CDR3 nucleotides are TGTGCCAGCAGCCCCATCGGCGGGCTTCCCACCTACGAGCAGTACTTC.